Included here is one TCR beta chain sequence, with context. What it binds is not known. This record comes from a study of monozygotic twins with inflammatory bowel disease. Points from the study as a whole: Healthy co-twins showed greater TCRbeta diversity (inverse Simpson) than IBD patients.

The germline CDR1 and CDR2 sequences are SGHTA and FQGNSA. CDR3 length: 16 amino acids. From the 5' RACE reads, TCRdb lists one entry per CDR3 protein and no DNA. This sample's clone table lists about 330,000 distinct CDR3 sequences. This TCR was sampled from a human donor with ulcerative colitis or Crohn's disease, or a healthy co-twin of an affected twin (not recorded which). The sample taken for sequencing was blood. The chain employs TRBV7-2 and TRBJ2-2; the D call from TCRdb, TRBD2, cannot be confirmed without DNA. This CDR3 is CASSLVGTGNTGELFF.